Below are 18 T cell receptor beta chains sequenced from a single sample in a study of lymphopenia after photon versus proton radiotherapy. The assay was immunoSEQ multiplex PCR, and TCRdb's table has in-frame clones only and misses some. Of about 40,000 clones listed, 85% to 90% are singletons. The sequencing used peripheral blood, collected from a patient treated with proton-based radiotherapy. These receptors were obtained from a woman in her 70s with pancreatic cancer. Some clones in this sample may be carry-over from other donors' samples.

The chain uses TRBV28 and TRBJ2-7; 12 bases map to TRBD2. The CDR3 extends over 15 amino acids. With V trimmed by 5 bases and J by 0 bases, 2 bases remained unmatched. Germline values: CDR1 MDHEN, CDR2 SYDVKM. The CDR3 sequence is CASSPTSGSSYEQYF. The CDR3 coding sequence is TGTGCCAGCAGTCCGACTAGCGGGAGCTCCTACGAGCAGTACTTC.

V is TRBV18 and J is TRBJ1-2; tentatively, D is TRBD1 (5 bases). The germline CDR1 and CDR2 sequences are KGHSH and LQKENI. The CDR3 is 16 amino acids. With 3 bases removed from V and 7 bases from J, the gap between germline ends came to 21 bases. CDR3 bases: TGTGCCAGCTCACCTGGTGAGGGGCCGGCACCGGCTGGCTACACCTTC. Amino acids: CASSPGEGPAPAGYTF.

The chain couples TRBV7-9 to TRBJ1-1; tentative D call: TRBD1 (5 bases). V was trimmed by 5 bases and J by 8 bases, leaving 15 bases between them. This CDR3 is 13 amino acids long. Per germline, CDR1 SEHNR and CDR2 FQNEAQ (reference sequence). In nucleotides, the CDR3 is TGTGCCAGCAGCATCGGGACCCAACCCGAAGCTTTCTTT. The encoded protein is CASSIGTQPEAFF.

The chain couples TRBV27 to TRBJ1-5; 9 positions match TRBD1. The CDR3 has 17 residues. The V segment lost 0 bases and the J segment 1 base; nucleotides outside the gene matches: 4. CDR1 MNHEY and CDR2 SMNVEV come from the germline V gene (reference sequence). The CDR3 nucleotides read TGTGCCAGCAGTTTATCGAGCGGACAGGGGAGCAATCAGCCCCAGCATTTT. This gives the protein CASSLSSGQGSNQPQHF.

The V and J genes are TRBV19 and TRBJ1-1; D not resolved. There are 15 residues in the CDR3. Germline values: CDR1 LNHDA, CDR2 SQIVND (reference sequence). V was trimmed by 7 bases and J by 0 bases, leaving 15 bases between them. The CDR3 DNA sequence: TGTGCCAGTACGATAAGTGGTTCGATGAACACTGAAGCTTTCTTT. Amino acid sequence: CASTISGSMNTEAFF.

The rearrangement joins TRBV7-8 to TRBJ2-1; 10 bases map to TRBD1. The germline gives CDR1 SGHVS, CDR2 FQNEAQ. The CDR3 length is 17 residues. V lost 1 base, J lost 1 base, and 4 bases stayed unmatched. The CDR3 spells CASSLVGTGVSYNEQFF. CDR3 in DNA: TGTGCCAGCAGCTTAGTTGGGACAGGGGTATCCTACAATGAGCAGTTCTTC.

The CDR3 loop is CASSPRDRNSNQPQHF. The CDR3 nucleotides are TGTGCCAGTAGTCCCCGGGACAGGAATAGCAATCAGCCCCAGCATTTT. The gene calls are TRBV19 and TRBJ1-5; 8 positions match TRBD1. CDR3 size: 16 residues. CDR1 is LNHDA, CDR2 SQIVND, per germline (reference sequence). V was clipped by 5 bases and J by 0 bases; unmatched bases: 6.

The chain recombines TRBV2 with TRBJ2-3; 7 bases align to TRBD1. Germline CDR1 reads SNHLY; CDR2 reads FYNNEI. V gave up 10 bases and J gave up 5 bases; unmatched junction bases: 9. The CDR3 extends over 13 amino acids. CDR3 in DNA: TGTGCCATACTACAGGGGAATCAAGATACGCAGTATTTT. It translates to CAILQGNQDTQYF.

The chain carries TRBV10-3 and TRBJ1-2; unclear D gene. The germline V and J ends were trimmed by 2 bases and 5 bases, with 12 bases remaining between them. Germline CDR1 reads ENHRY; CDR2 reads SYGVKD. The CDR3 totals 14 residues. The CDR3 reads CAISEGPDTYGYTF. The CDR3 DNA reads as TGTGCCATCAGTGAGGGGCCAGACACTTATGGCTACACCTTC.

This clone is judged medium-sized. This chain uses TRBV10-1 with TRBJ1-5; D is possibly TRBD1 (5 bases). The CDR3 runs 14 residues. The germline CDR1 and CDR2 sequences are WNHNN and SYGVQD (reference sequence). Trimming left V 4 bases short and J 5 bases short, with 12 bases between. CDR3 sequence (DNA): TGCGCCAGCAGTGCGTCAGGGACTGATCAGCCCCAGCATTTT. This translates into CASSASGTDQPQHF.

This chain connects TRBV30 to TRBJ1-1, with 7 bases identical to TRBD1. V shed 3 bases, J shed 0 bases, and the junction held 4 bases outside the gene matches. CDR3 length: 14 amino acids. Germline V gene lookup returns CDR1 GTSNPN and CDR2 SVGIG (reference sequence). The CDR3 DNA follows: TGTGCCTGGAGCGGACAGGTCATGAACACTGAAGCTTTCTTT. It codes for CAWSGQVMNTEAFF.

The genes are TRBV5-1 and TRBJ2-3; TRBD1 agrees at 8 bases. The CDR3 is 16 amino acids. Germline V lookup: CDR1 SGHRS, CDR2 YFSETQ. V was pared by 5 bases and J by 4 bases, with 12 bases of the junction left unmatched. DNA of the CDR3: TGCGCCAGCAGATCCGGGACAGGCGGTGTTGCAGATACGCAGTATTTT. It codes for CASRSGTGGVADTQYF.

The J gene is TRBJ2-1, the V gene TRBV5-1; TRBD2 matches at 9 bases. The CDR3 is 17 amino acids. V lost 8 bases, J lost 5 bases, and 17 bases stayed unmatched. Germline-derived CDR1 and CDR2 are SGHRS and YFSETQ. CDR3 in amino acids: CASRLAEGRWGNNEQFF. The CDR3 nucleotides are TGCGCCAGTCGACTAGCGGAGGGCCGTTGGGGGAACAATGAGCAGTTCTTC.

Only one count was recorded for this clone. The V call is TRBV19, the J call TRBJ2-1; the D gene is possibly TRBD2 (6 bases). The CDR3 consists of 14 residues. Trimming pared 3 bases from V and 1 base from J, leaving 7 bases between. CDR1 is LNHDA, CDR2 SQIVND, per germline (reference sequence). CDR3 loop: CASSMAGSYNEQFF. The CDR3 bases are TGTGCCAGTAGTATGGCGGGGTCCTACAATGAGCAGTTCTTC.

The rearrangement links TRBV4-2 to TRBJ2-2; D is undetermined. The CDR3 contains 13 residues. V lost 1 base and J lost 1, with 1 base in between. CDR1 and CDR2 (germline): LGHNA, YNFKEQ. The DNA for the CDR3 is TGTGCCAGCAGCCAAGGGAACACCGGGGAGCTGTTTTTT. This gives the protein CASSQGNTGELFF.

In its sample, this clone was seen a few times. The chain couples TRBV2 to TRBJ2-7, with TRBD1 matching 7 bases. V shed 2 bases and J 0 bases; nucleotides not matched to a gene: 4. The CDR3 has 15 amino acids. CDR1 and CDR2 from the germline V gene are SNHLY and FYNNEI. CDR3 bases: TGTGCCAGCAGTGAAAGGGACAGAGCCTCCTACGAGCAGTACTTC. Protein: CASSERDRASYEQYF.

This sequence joins TRBV6-1 and TRBJ1-2; 7 bases are shared with TRBD1. V was clipped by 4 bases and J by 1 base; unmatched bases: 3. Germline CDR1 is MNHNS and CDR2 is SASEGT. The CDR3 loop spans 14 amino acids. The CDR3 coding sequence is TGTGCCAGCAGTGGCCGGGACAGTAACTATGGCTACACCTTC. Residues: CASSGRDSNYGYTF.

DNA of the CDR3: TGTGCCAGTAGTGGCGAGAGCATTTCTGAAAAACTGTTTTTT. It yields the protein CASSGESISEKLFF. The rearrangement uses TRBV19 and TRBJ1-4; D unclear. This CDR3 comprises 14 residues. CDR1 LNHDA and CDR2 SQIVND come from the germline V gene (reference sequence). Between the trimmed V and J ends, which lost 5 bases and 7 bases, there was a span of 14 bases.